Listed below are T cell receptor beta chains from one sample, sequenced in a study of lymphopenia after photon versus proton radiotherapy. Profiling relied on immunoSEQ multiplex PCR, and the TCRdb table lists in-frame clones only, not all of them. Here the sample spans about 65,000 clones, 87% being singletons. Sample: peripheral blood, taken from a patient treated with proton-based radiotherapy. The receptors stem from an elderly man with esophageal cancer. CDR3s include the opening cysteine and the closing phenylalanine or tryptophan. The order of the fields is clone size, CDR3 length, D gene, J gene, V gene, CDR3 DNA, CDR3 protein. D genes are given only for firm matches. Not every row has a clone size; where given, it reads once, few, many or a size class.

clone_size: -
cdr3_length: 17
d_call: TRBD1
j_call: TRBJ2-7
v_call: TRBV9
cdr3_nt: TGTGCCAGCAGCGGACCCCTGGCGACAGGGAAAGCCTACGAGCAGTACTTC
cdr3_aa: CASSGPLATGKAYEQYF

clone_size: -
cdr3_length: 14
d_call: -
j_call: TRBJ2-3
v_call: TRBV15
cdr3_nt: TGTGCCACCAGAGCTGCGGTTAGGACAGATACGCAGTATTTT
cdr3_aa: CATRAAVRTDTQYF

clone_size: -
cdr3_length: 16
d_call: TRBD2
j_call: TRBJ2-5
v_call: TRBV5-1
cdr3_nt: TGCGCCAGCAGCTTGGGACTAGCGGGGGGGCAGGAGACCCAGTACTTC
cdr3_aa: CASSLGLAGGQETQYF

clone_size: -
cdr3_length: 15
d_call: TRBD2
j_call: TRBJ2-1
v_call: TRBV4-3
cdr3_nt: TGCGCCAGCAGCCAAGTGGCGGGGGGTATCAATGAGCAGTTCTTC
cdr3_aa: CASSQVAGGINEQFF

clone_size: once
cdr3_length: 15
d_call: -
j_call: TRBJ1-2
v_call: TRBV5-1
cdr3_nt: TGCGCCAGCAGGGCCAGGCCTGATGGAAACTATGGCTACACCTTC
cdr3_aa: CASRARPDGNYGYTF

clone_size: -
cdr3_length: 14
d_call: -
j_call: TRBJ1-6
v_call: TRBV5-1
cdr3_nt: TGCGCCAGCAGGTTCAGGGACGATAATTCACCCCTCCACTTT
cdr3_aa: CASRFRDDNSPLHF

clone_size: -
cdr3_length: 13
d_call: TRBD1
j_call: TRBJ2-7
v_call: TRBV6-1
cdr3_nt: TGTGCCAGCAGCGTCGACAGGGAGTACGAGCAGTACTTC
cdr3_aa: CASSVDREYEQYF

clone_size: -
cdr3_length: 14
d_call: TRBD1
j_call: TRBJ2-1
v_call: TRBV30
cdr3_nt: TGTGCCTGGGGAGTTGGGACAGGGACTAATGAGCAGTTCTTC
cdr3_aa: CAWGVGTGTNEQFF

clone_size: medium-sized
cdr3_length: 15
d_call: TRBD2
j_call: TRBJ2-7
v_call: TRBV11-2
cdr3_nt: TGTGCCAGCAGCCGGGGGACTAGCGGAACTCTGGAGCAGTACTTC
cdr3_aa: CASSRGTSGTLEQYF

clone_size: -
cdr3_length: 16
d_call: -
j_call: TRBJ2-3
v_call: TRBV30
cdr3_nt: TGTGCCTGGAGCCCTGGGCCAGGGCAGTTGGCAGATACGCAGTATTTT
cdr3_aa: CAWSPGPGQLADTQYF

clone_size: -
cdr3_length: 12
d_call: -
j_call: TRBJ2-2
v_call: TRBV18
cdr3_nt: TGTGCCAGCTCACCAGGGGCCGGGGAGCTGTTTTTT
cdr3_aa: CASSPGAGELFF